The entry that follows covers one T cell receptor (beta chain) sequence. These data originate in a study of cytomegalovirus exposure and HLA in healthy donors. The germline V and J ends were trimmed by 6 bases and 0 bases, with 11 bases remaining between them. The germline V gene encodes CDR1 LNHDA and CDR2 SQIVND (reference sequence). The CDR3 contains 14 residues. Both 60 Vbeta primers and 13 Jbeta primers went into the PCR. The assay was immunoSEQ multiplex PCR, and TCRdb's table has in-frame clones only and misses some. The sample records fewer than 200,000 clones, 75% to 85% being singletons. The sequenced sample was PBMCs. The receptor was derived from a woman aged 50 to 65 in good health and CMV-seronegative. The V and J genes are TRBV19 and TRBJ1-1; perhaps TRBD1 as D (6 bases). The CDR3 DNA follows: TGTGCCAGTAGCTTACAGGGATTGAACACTGAAGCTTTCTTT. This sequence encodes CASSLQGLNTEAFF.